A single sample is the source of the 9 T cell receptor beta chains below, sequenced in a study of blood T cell repertoires in COVID-19. Profiling relied on immunoSEQ multiplex PCR, and the TCRdb table lists in-frame clones only, not all of them. This table has 100,000 or so clones, 70% to 80% appearing once. Input material: peripheral blood. These receptors were obtained from a man between 65 and 79 years old with active or convalescent COVID-19.

J is TRBJ2-7 and V is TRBV7-9; 7 nucleotides line up with TRBD1. Germline V gene sequence: CDR1 SEHNR, CDR2 FQNEAQ (reference sequence). This CDR3 contains 14 residues. The V gene end was trimmed by 7 bases and the J gene end by 2 bases; junction bases not matched to a gene: 8. The CDR3 loop is CASTRTGHPYEQYF. The CDR3 coding sequence is TGTGCCAGCACTCGGACAGGACACCCCTACGAGCAGTACTTC.

The chain combines TRBV3-1 (or the pseudogene TRBV3-2) with TRBJ2-3; D is perhaps TRBD2 (5 bases). With 0 bases removed from V and 4 bases from J, the gap between germline ends came to 14 bases. The germline V gene encodes CDR1 LGHDT and CDR2 YNNKEL (reference sequence). The CDR3 length is 16 residues. The CDR3 coding sequence is TGTGCCAGCAGCCAAGAAGTGAACCTAGCTGCAGATACGCAGTATTTT. Translating gives CASSQEVNLAADTQYF.

The sample holds many counts of this clone. This chain uses TRBV6-4 with TRBJ2-7; 14 nucleotides agree with TRBD2. Germline lookup yields CDR1 MRHNA and CDR2 SNTAGT. V trimming: 4 bases; J trimming: 2 bases; junction bases outside the gene matches: 7. The CDR3 spans 17 residues. CDR3 residues: CASSAGTSGSNPYEQYF. The CDR3 nucleotides are TGTGCCAGCAGTGCCGGGACTAGCGGGAGCAATCCCTACGAGCAGTACTTC.

This chain joins TRBV9 and TRBJ1-2; a possible D gene is TRBD1 (6 bases). Trimming removed 4 bases at V and 3 bases at J, with 16 bases between. The CDR3 consists of 15 residues. Per the germline V gene, CDR1 is SGDLS and CDR2 is YYNGEE. The CDR3 coding sequence is TGTGCCAGCAGCCCAAGGGGGTCCGGAGACTATGGCTACACCTTC. Its protein product is CASSPRGSGDYGYTF. Supplemented by reference TRBV9 and TRBJ1-2, the full variable domain reads DSGVTQTPKHLITATGQRVTLRCSPRSGDLSVYWYQQSLDQGLQFLIQYYNGEERAKGNILERFSAQQFPDLHSELNLSSLELGDSALYFCASSPRGSGDYGYTFGSGTRLTVV.

This rearrangement joins TRBV27 to TRBJ2-7, with 12 bases lining up with TRBD2. CDR1 and CDR2 from the germline V gene are MNHEY and SMNVEV (reference sequence). The V and J ends lost 6 bases and 2 bases, in that order; junction bases with no gene match: 8. This CDR3 spans 16 amino acids. DNA of the CDR3: TGTGCCAGCAGAAGGACTAGCGGGGTTACGGCCTACGAGCAGTACTTC. Residues: CASRRTSGVTAYEQYF.

The CDR3 region is CASSLSTDQPQHF. CDR3 in DNA: TGCGCCAGCAGCTTGTCTACGGATCAGCCCCAGCATTTT. V is TRBV5-1 and J is TRBJ1-5; no reliable D call. The CDR3 has 13 residues. The V gene lost 1 base and the J gene lost 5 bases, with 7 bases spanning the gap. CDR1 and CDR2 (germline): SGHRS, YFSETQ.

This clone is a singleton in its sample. The rearrangement uses TRBV25-1 and TRBJ1-1; D gene unclear. This CDR3 is 13 amino acids long. V was cut by 8 bases and J by 6 bases, with 16 bases left in between. Germline V lookup: CDR1 MGHDK, CDR2 SYGVNS. DNA for the CDR3: TGTGCCAGCTGGGCAGACCCCGGCCCTGAAGCTTTCTTT. As protein: CASWADPGPEAFF.

Comment on this clone: Its ends do not fully match the called genes, so a read error is possible. J is TRBJ2-6 and V is TRBV7-7, with 12 nucleotides matching TRBD1. The CDR3 contains 19 residues. The germline gives CDR1 SSHAT, CDR2 FNYEAQ (reference sequence). In DNA form, the CDR3 reads TGTGCTAGCAGCTCCGACCCGGGACAGGGGGCCTCTGGGGCCAACGTCCTGACTTTC. This encodes CASSSDPGQGASGANVLTF. The variable domain in full, completed from reference TRBV7-7 and TRBJ2-6, reads GAGVSQSPRYKVTKRGQDVTLRCDPISSHATLYWYQQALGQGPEFLTYFNYEAQPDKSGLPSDRFSAERPEGSISTLTIQRTEQRDSAMYRCASSSDPGQGASGANVLTFGAGSRLTVL.

The rearrangement joins TRBV30 to TRBJ1-2, with D unclear. CDR1 GTSNPN and CDR2 SVGIG come from the germline V gene (reference sequence). Between the trimmed V and J ends, which lost 0 bases and 5 bases, there was a span of 10 bases. The CDR3 sequence is 13 residues long. CDR3 in amino acids: CAWSVARGYGYTF. The CDR3, as DNA: TGTGCCTGGAGTGTAGCGCGGGGATATGGCTACACCTTC.